These T cell receptor beta chains were read from a single sample in a study of cytomegalovirus exposure and HLA in healthy donors. The method was immunoSEQ multiplex PCR; TCRdb's version includes in-frame clones alone and lacks a portion of them. This sample has around 170,000 clones, with roughly 80% found just once. Sequences were obtained from PBMCs. These receptors all come from a man in his fifties in good health and CMV-seropositive. Each CDR3 is given with its conserved first and last residue. Each record gives: J gene, V gene, D gene, clone size, CDR3 DNA, CDR3 protein. The D gene is left open where the match is weak. The size of a clone is reported for some rows only, either as once, few or many, or as a class for expanded clones.

TRBJ1-1	TRBV6-5	NA	NA	TGTGCCAGCAGCTCGGGAAACTCGAACACTGAAGCTTTCTTT	CASSSGNSNTEAFF
TRBJ1-6	TRBV6-1	NA	NA	TGTGCCAGCAGTGAAGTCGTCGGGGATTCACCCCTCCACTTT	CASSEVVGDSPLHF
TRBJ1-3	TRBV28	NA	NA	TGTGCCAGCAGTTTGGACAGTGTACCCTCTGGAAACACCATATATTTT	CASSLDSVPSGNTIYF
TRBJ2-3	TRBV19	TRBD2	NA	TGTGCCAGTAGTTTCCGATCTAGCGGGAGCACAGATACGCAGTATTTT	CASSFRSSGSTDTQYF
TRBJ1-1	TRBV28	TRBD1	NA	TGTGCCAGCAGTGCGACAGGGCCTCGGATGGCCACTGAAGCTTTCTTT	CASSATGPRMATEAFF
TRBJ2-3	TRBV6-1	TRBD2	NA	TGTGCCAGCAGTGAAGCGCTTCGGCGGGGGGGGTCTGATACGCAGTATTTT	CASSEALRRGGSDTQYF
TRBJ2-1	TRBV7-9	NA	NA	TGTGCCAGCCCGTTTTTGGGGCTCAATGAGCAGTTCTTC	CASPFLGLNEQFF
TRBJ1-2	TRBV5-1	TRBD1	NA	TGCGCCAGCAGCTTGGGGGCAGGGGGGAACTATGGCCACACCTTC	CASSLGAGGNYGHTF
TRBJ1-5	TRBV7-9	TRBD1	NA	TGTGCCAGCAGCGCCGGGACAGGGGGGGGAGAGCAGCCCCAGCATTTT	CASSAGTGGGEQPQHF
TRBJ2-3	TRBV2	NA	NA	TGTGCCAGCAGTGAGCGGGATAGCACAGATACGCAGTATTTT	CASSERDSTDTQYF
TRBJ2-1	TRBV7-2	TRBD2	NA	TGTGCCAGCAGCACAGCGGGGGGGGTAGATGAGCAGTTCTTC	CASSTAGGVDEQFF
TRBJ1-5	TRBV5-1	TRBD1	NA	TGCGCCAGCAGCTTGGGGACAGGGTTGTATAGCAATCAGCCCCAGCATTTT	CASSLGTGLYSNQPQHF
TRBJ2-7	TRBV6-5	TRBD1	NA	TGTGCCAGCAGTGGATGGGACAGGGTTCTAAACGAGCAGTACTTC	CASSGWDRVLNEQYF
TRBJ1-1	TRBV5-1	TRBD1	once	TGCGCCAGCAGCTGGGACAGGGTCGCCACTGAAGCTTTCTTT	CASSWDRVATEAFF
TRBJ1-1	TRBV7-3	TRBD1	NA	TGTGCCAGCAGCCCGCGGACAGGGCCTGACGGCACTGAAGCTTTCTTT	CASSPRTGPDGTEAFF
TRBJ2-7	TRBV7-2	TRBD1	NA	TGTGCCAGCAGCTTAGGGGACAGGGGTTACGAGCAGTACTTC	CASSLGDRGYEQYF
TRBJ2-1	TRBV9	TRBD2	once	TGTGCCAGCAGCGTAGAGGTTAGCGGGAGGTCGAATGAGCAGTTCTTC	CASSVEVSGRSNEQFF
TRBJ2-7	TRBV7-9	TRBD1	NA	TGTGCCAGCAGCAACCGAACAGGGGCCTACGAGCAGTACTTC	CASSNRTGAYEQYF
TRBJ2-7	TRBV19	NA	NA	TGTGCCAGTAGTTCTCGGGTAACCTCGGGGGCCTACGAGCAGTACTTC	CASSSRVTSGAYEQYF
TRBJ2-1	TRBV9	NA	few	TGTGCCAGCAGCGTAGTGGCTAGCCTAGTAAACTCCTACAATGAGCAGTTCTTC	CASSVVASLVNSYNEQFF
TRBJ2-7	TRBV18	TRBD1	NA	TGTGCCAGCTCCGAGACAGGGGTTCCGATCTTC	CASSETGVPIF
TRBJ1-2	TRBV19	NA	NA	TGTGCCAGTGAACAGGGTCCTAACTATGGCTACACCTTC	CASEQGPNYGYTF
TRBJ1-1	TRBV15	TRBD1	NA	TGTGCCACCAGCAGAAAGTACAGGGGACCGAACACTGAAGCTTTCTTT	CATSRKYRGPNTEAFF
TRBJ2-1	TRBV6-4	TRBD2	NA	TGTGCCAGCAGTCCCTCCGGGACTAGCGTAAGAGGTGAGCAGTTCTTC	CASSPSGTSVRGEQFF
TRBJ2-5	TRBV2	NA	NA	TGTGCCAGCAGTGAATCCGCGGAGACCCAGTACTTC	CASSESAETQYF
TRBJ2-7	TRBV11-2	TRBD2	NA	TGTGCCAGCCGGCGGCGGGAGGGCGGGGGCGAGCAGTACTTC	CASRRREGGGEQYF
TRBJ2-2	TRBV4-1	NA	NA	TGCGCCAGCAGCCGGGGACTGGAGGACACCGGGGAGCTGTTTTTT	CASSRGLEDTGELFF
TRBJ2-2	TRBV6-5	NA	NA	TGTGCCAGCAGTTACTCTCAGTCGCGGACCGGGGAGCTGTTTTTT	CASSYSQSRTGELFF
TRBJ1-2	TRBV6-1	TRBD1	NA	TGTGCCAGCAGTACGGACAGGGGCCCTAACTATGGCTACACCTTC	CASSTDRGPNYGYTF
TRBJ1-1	TRBV7-2	NA	NA	TGTGCCAGCAGCGAATTGGGACATCCAAGGACTGAAGCTTTCTTT	CASSELGHPRTEAFF
TRBJ1-2	TRBV2	NA	NA	TGTGCCAGCATCCGCGGATCCGGCTACACCTTC	CASIRGSGYTF
TRBJ2-7	TRBV19	TRBD1	NA	TGTGCCAGTAGTGTGGCCGGGACAGGGGGCTTCTACGAGCAGTACTTC	CASSVAGTGGFYEQYF
TRBJ1-1	TRBV5-5	TRBD1	NA	TGTGCCAGCAGCGTTACAGGGGCGCAATATGAAGCTTTCTTT	CASSVTGAQYEAFF
TRBJ1-6	TRBV10-3	NA	NA	TGTGCCATCACAGGGGCGCAGGATTCACCCCTCCACTTT	CAITGAQDSPLHF
TRBJ2-2	TRBV5-1	NA	NA	TGCGCCAGCAGCATGGGCAGGGGTAGCGGGGAGCTGTTTTTT	CASSMGRGSGELFF
TRBJ1-1	TRBV12-1	NA	NA	TGTGCCAGCCCCCCCCGGGAGGGCTATTCCCACTACTCCACTGAAGCTTTCTTT	CASPPREGYSHYSTEAFF
TRBJ2-7	TRBV28	TRBD2	few	TGTGCCAGCAGCCTAGCGGAAGGGATCGTAAGGGAGCAGTACTTC	CASSLAEGIVREQYF
TRBJ2-2	TRBV28	NA	NA	TGTGCCAGCAGCCCACGGAGGTTAGACACCGGGGAGCTGTTTTTT	CASSPRRLDTGELFF
TRBJ2-1	TRBV28	TRBD2	NA	TGTGCCAGCAGCCTAGTGCGGGGTAGCGGGGGGCTTAATGAGCAGTTCTTC	CASSLVRGSGGLNEQFF
TRBJ1-4	TRBV4-1	NA	NA	TGCGCCAGCACTGATCAGGGATCTAATGAAAAACTGTTTTTT	CASTDQGSNEKLFF
TRBJ1-5	TRBV28	NA	NA	TGTGCCAGCGCGCTTGGGGGGGATAGCAATCAGCCCCAGCATTTT	CASALGGDSNQPQHF
TRBJ1-1	TRBV2	NA	NA	TGTGCCAGCAGTGGCGGTAGCGGTGCTTTCTTT	CASSGGSGAFF
TRBJ1-1	TRBV29-1	TRBD1	NA	TGCAGCGCAGGAAGGACAGGGGGCACTGAAGCTTTCTTT	CSAGRTGGTEAFF
TRBJ2-7	TRBV4-2	NA	few	TGTGCCAGCAGCCAAGCGAGAGTCTGGGACACTTCCTACGAGCAGTACTTC	CASSQARVWDTSYEQYF
TRBJ2-7	TRBV19	NA	NA	TGTGCCAGTAGTACTTGGAGCAGGGTCCACGAGCAGTACTTC	CASSTWSRVHEQYF
TRBJ1-2	TRBV28	NA	NA	TGTGCCAGCAGTTCGCGGGACGGCCTGCGTTACACCTTC	CASSSRDGLRYTF
TRBJ2-1	TRBV28	NA	NA	TGTGCCAGCAGCCTAGGTGGCGGCTACAATGAGCAGTTCTTC	CASSLGGGYNEQFF
TRBJ1-2	TRBV6-6	NA	NA	TGTGCCAGCAGTTACTCAGGCGGGTCTGGCTACACCTTC	CASSYSGGSGYTF
TRBJ2-1	TRBV27	NA	NA	TGTGCCAGCAGTTTATCTCAGGGGGGCAATGAGCAGTTCTTC	CASSLSQGGNEQFF
TRBJ1-4	TRBV5-1	NA	NA	TGCGCCAGCAGCCCGGACAGAGGGTGGGAAAAACTGTTTTTT	CASSPDRGWEKLFF
TRBJ1-2	TRBV19	NA	NA	TGTGCCAGTAGCCGAACAGCATTCTATGGCTACACCTTC	CASSRTAFYGYTF
TRBJ1-4	TRBV18	TRBD1	few	TGTGCCAGCTCACCATCCCCCGGGACAGCCGAAAAACTGTTTTTT	CASSPSPGTAEKLFF